The rows below give T cell receptor beta chains drawn from one sample of a study of control samples from healthy donors and cancer patients. The repertoire was sequenced with immunoSEQ multiplex PCR; TCRdb's copy has only in-frame clones and lacks some. In the table there are some 120,000 clones, over 75% of which are singletons. The sequenced material came from blood. The receptors originated from a man aged 18-30 years in good health. The CDR3 runs from the conserved cysteine through the conserved F or W. The D gene is left open where the match is weak. The size field is filled for only some rows; it gives once, few, many or a size class.

TGTGCCAGCAGTTTCGGGGTTGGCTACACCTTC CASSFGVGYTF TRBV28 NA TRBJ1-2 NA
TGTGCCACCAGCAGAGAGAATTCACCCCTCCACTTT CATSRENSPLHF TRBV15 NA TRBJ1-6 NA
TGCGCCAGGGGAAGACTAGCGGGCGCCCGCCCAGGTTGGATCTTC CARGRLAGARPGWIF TRBV10-1 TRBD2 TRBJ2-1 NA
TGTGCCAGCAGGACGGGCACAGATACGCAGTATTTT CASRTGTDTQYF TRBV7-9 NA TRBJ2-3 NA
TGTGCCAGCGCTGTAGCTGGGGCGATGTACGAGCAGTACTTC CASAVAGAMYEQYF TRBV27 NA TRBJ2-7 NA
TGTGCCAGCAGGCTAGAGGAGACCCAGTACTTC CASRLEETQYF TRBV12-3/TRBV12-4 NA TRBJ2-5 NA
TGTGCCAGTAGTGACAGGGGGCTCGCTGGAAACACCATATATTTT CASSDRGLAGNTIYF TRBV19 TRBD1 TRBJ1-3 NA
TGTGCCAGCAGACCCGGGACTAGCGAGAGGTATGAGCAGTTCTTC CASRPGTSERYEQFF TRBV6-6 TRBD2 TRBJ2-1 NA
TGTGCCAGCGCGGCATCGGATAGCTACGAGCAGTACTTC CASAASDSYEQYF TRBV28 NA TRBJ2-7 NA
TGCGCCAGCAGCCAATCGGACAGGGCCAACACTGAAGCTTTCTTT CASSQSDRANTEAFF TRBV4-1 TRBD1 TRBJ1-1 NA
TGTGCCAGCAGCCAAAGCAGGGTTCCCCTAGGGGCCAACGTCCTGACTTTC CASSQSRVPLGANVLTF TRBV27 NA TRBJ2-6 NA
TGTGCCACCAGCAGAGTGGCCCACTACGAGCAGTACTTC CATSRVAHYEQYF TRBV15 NA TRBJ2-7 NA
TGTGCCAGCAAGGGGGGGGCATTGCTCACCAACGAGCAGTACTTC CASKGGALLTNEQYF TRBV2 NA TRBJ2-7 NA
TGTGCCAGCAGCTTCGGACAAGTCGGCGAGCAGTACTTC CASSFGQVGEQYF TRBV7-2 NA TRBJ2-7 NA
TGTGCCAGCAGCTTATACAGGGAGACAGATACGCAGTATTTT CASSLYRETDTQYF TRBV7-2 NA TRBJ2-3 NA
TGCGCCAGCAGCCAAGGGTTCGCGGGGCTAGCCAAAAACATTCAGTACTTC CASSQGFAGLAKNIQYF TRBV4-3 NA TRBJ2-4 NA
TGTGCCAGCTCCCAACGACAGGGCCAGAAGAATGAGCAGTTCTTC CASSQRQGQKNEQFF TRBV6-6 TRBD1 TRBJ2-1 NA
TGTGCCAGCAGCCTATGGACAGGGGGTACCGGCACTGAAGCTTTCTTT CASSLWTGGTGTEAFF TRBV5-6 TRBD1 TRBJ1-1 NA
TGTGCCAGCAGCTTAGCAGGGGGTTTGACTGAAGCTTTCTTT CASSLAGGLTEAFF TRBV7-9 NA TRBJ1-1 NA
TGTGCTAGTGGTTTCCCGGCTAGCACAGATACGCAGTATTTT CASGFPASTDTQYF TRBV12-5 NA TRBJ2-3 NA
TGTGCCAGCAGTTGGGTAGGGGGGGAGGCTGAAGCTTTCTTT CASSWVGGEAEAFF TRBV28 NA TRBJ1-1 NA
TGTGCCAGCAGTCCCGGCGGGGGACACGAGCAGTACTTC CASSPGGGHEQYF TRBV2 TRBD2 TRBJ2-7 NA
TGTGCCGGCGGAGGGGTTTTCGCACGAAATACGCAGTATTTT CAGGGVFARNTQYF TRBV7-9 NA TRBJ2-3 NA
TGCGCCAGCGGGGGGCCTAGCACAGATACGCAGTATTTT CASGGPSTDTQYF TRBV10-1 NA TRBJ2-3 NA
TGTGCCAGCCTTACCGGGAAAAATAATTCACCCCTCCACTTT CASLTGKNNSPLHF TRBV28 NA TRBJ1-6 NA
TGCGCCAGCAGCTCCAACGACGGAAGCTCTGGAAACACCATATATTTT CASSSNDGSSGNTIYF TRBV5-1 NA TRBJ1-3 NA
TGTGCCACCAGTGACCCAGGATATGGCGGGCAGTATTTT CATSDPGYGGQYF TRBV24-1 NA TRBJ2-3 NA
TGTGCCACCAGCAGGACAGAGTCTGGGGCCAACGTCCTGACTTTC CATSRTESGANVLTF TRBV15 NA TRBJ2-6 many
TGTGCCAGCAGTGAAGCGGTAAGACTGAGAACGATACACACTGAAGCTTTCTTT CASSEAVRLRTIHTEAFF TRBV6-1 NA TRBJ1-1 NA
TGTGCCAGCTCACTACAGGGTGACACTGAAGCTTTCTTT CASSLQGDTEAFF TRBV18 NA TRBJ1-1 NA
TGTGCCAGCTCACCCATCCATGAGACAGGGGCCTATGGCTACACCTTC CASSPIHETGAYGYTF TRBV18 TRBD1 TRBJ1-2 NA
TGTGCCAGTCACAGCTCCTATAATTCACCCCTCCACTTT CASHSSYNSPLHF TRBV2 NA TRBJ1-6 few
TGTGCCAGCAGTGAAGCACGGCAGCCCCAGCATTTT CASSEARQPQHF TRBV2 NA TRBJ1-5 NA
TGCGCCAGCAGCCAAGATCTAGCGGGAGGGGCAGATACGCAGTATTTT CASSQDLAGGADTQYF TRBV4-3 TRBD2 TRBJ2-3 NA
TGCAGCGTTGGGGGTGGTAGGACTGAAGCTTTCTTT CSVGGGRTEAFF TRBV29-1 NA TRBJ1-1 few
TGTGCCTGGAGTGTGAAGGACCGGTTGGGCGAGCAGTACTTC CAWSVKDRLGEQYF TRBV30 NA TRBJ2-7 once
TGTGCCAGCAGCTCATCGGGACTAGCGGGATACACCGGGGAGCTGTTTTTT CASSSSGLAGYTGELFF TRBV11-3 TRBD2 TRBJ2-2 NA
TGTGCCAGCAGTTTAGCGGGCAATCAGCCCCAGCATTTT CASSLAGNQPQHF TRBV12-3/TRBV12-4 NA TRBJ1-5 NA
TGTGCCAGCAGTCCCGGCCCCTCGACAGCAAGCAATCAGCCCCAGCATTTT CASSPGPSTASNQPQHF TRBV28 NA TRBJ1-5 once
TGTGCCAGCAGCGCCGTAGGACTAGCGGAAAAGTCCTACAATGAGCAGTTCTTC CASSAVGLAEKSYNEQFF TRBV2 TRBD2 TRBJ2-1 NA
TGTGCCAGCAGCCAATATCCGGGAGATCACACTGAAGCTTTCTTT CASSQYPGDHTEAFF TRBV3-1/TRBV3-2 NA TRBJ1-1 NA
TGTGCCACCAGCAGAGGCGGACAGGGAGAGGACATTCAGTACTTC CATSRGGQGEDIQYF TRBV15 TRBD1 TRBJ2-4 NA
TGTGCCAGCAGTCTAAACGAAACTCGTTCGGGCCATACCTGTCCACCCCTCCACTTT CASSLNETRSGHTCPPLHF TRBV6-8 NA TRBJ1-6 NA
TGTGCCAGTAGTTCACAGGGGGGGTCCGGGGAGCTGTTTTTT CASSSQGGSGELFF TRBV19 NA TRBJ2-2 once
TGTGCCAGTAGTAGAGTCAGGGGGGGGACTGAAGCTTTCTTT CASSRVRGGTEAFF TRBV19 TRBD1 TRBJ1-1 NA
TGTGCCAGCAGCCCCCCGGGGGTCTATGGCTACACCTTC CASSPPGVYGYTF TRBV7-6 NA TRBJ1-2 once
TGTGCCAGCAGCCAAGAACGAGCCAGGTCGGAATCTGGGGCCAACGTCCTGACTTTC CASSQERARSESGANVLTF TRBV3-1/TRBV3-2 NA TRBJ2-6 NA
TGTGCCAGCAGCTTGGACGGCCTCACGGCGGCAGGTGAAAAACTGTTTTTT CASSLDGLTAAGEKLFF TRBV5-4 NA TRBJ1-4 NA
TGTGCCAGCAGCGCCGGGACAGTCCTCAACTCTGGAAACACCATATATTTT CASSAGTVLNSGNTIYF TRBV7-2 TRBD1 TRBJ1-3 NA
TGTGCCAGTAGTATCGCCCTGAACACTGAAGCTTTCTTT CASSIALNTEAFF TRBV19 NA TRBJ1-1 NA
TGTGCCAGCAGGGGTCGGGGGGGTTCTACGCAGTATTTT CASRGRGGSTQYF TRBV28 TRBD2 TRBJ2-3 NA
TGTGCCAGCAGTGAAGGGGGCCCGGAGACCCAGTACTTC CASSEGGPETQYF TRBV2 NA TRBJ2-5 NA
TGTGCCAGCAGCCTTAAGGGGATGAACACTGAAGCTTTCTTT CASSLKGMNTEAFF TRBV3-1/TRBV3-2 NA TRBJ1-1 NA
TGTGCCAGCAGTTACAGAGGGGGGGGCCGGGAAGGGGAGCTGTTTTTT CASSYRGGGREGELFF TRBV6-5 NA TRBJ2-2 NA